A single TCR beta chain is shown here with its context. Its matching antigen is unknown. This entry comes from a study of T cell responses to AZD1222 COVID-19 vaccine. Study-wide points: Baseline seropositivity characterized only a handful of AZD1222 recipients. Spike-specific TCR breadth and depth both grew after two AZD1222 doses.

Method: immunoSEQ multiplex PCR; TCRdb's copy keeps in-frame clones and lacks some. The sample includes about 120,000 clones, 87% seen only once; the top ten take around 7%. This sequence was found in an adult in good health. The material was peripheral blood, obtained on day 0 of AZD1222 vaccination.

The CDR3 spells CASSQRQPRTEAFF. Here the CDR3 DNA reads TGTGCCAGCAGCCAAAGACAGCCCCGAACTGAAGCTTTCTTT. The V and J genes are TRBV3-1 (or the pseudogene TRBV3-2) and TRBJ1-1, with D maybe TRBD1 (5 bases). Germline V gene sequence: CDR1 LGHDT, CDR2 YNNKEL (reference sequence). The CDR3 totals 14 residues. V gave up 2 bases and J gave up 5 bases, with 12 bases separating them.